This T cell receptor (beta chain) was documented in a study of vaccination effects on CD4 cells after COVID-19. Study-wide findings and caveats: Whether induced by infection or by vaccine, clones showed marked clonal contraction late after vaccination.

Some clones are missing from TCRdb's copy, which holds only in-frame ones; the method was immunoSEQ multiplex PCR. The data show fewer than 30,000 clones, 75% to 85% seen once. Germline CDR1 reads MGHRA; CDR2 reads YSYEKL. The CDR3 runs to 16 residues. Germline trimming cut 4 bases from V and 6 bases from J; bases unmatched to any gene: 10. Notes on this clone: No antigen is known for it.

Antigen-specific CD4+ T cells were expanded (with viral peptide pools) by the ViraFEST assay ahead of sequencing. CD4+ T cells were isolated after about nine days of culture. Vaccinated participants had no history of SARS-CoV-2 infection and tested negative for nucleocapsid antibodies. Sequencing used CD4+ T cells from PBMCs cultured with SARS-CoV-2 spike peptides, obtained before COVID-19 vaccination. The clonotype was recovered from a human donor who received a COVID-19 vaccine. This sequence joins TRBV4-1 and TRBJ2-4; 9 nucleotides line up with TRBD2. CDR3 protein: CASSRLTSGNVNIQYF. DNA for the CDR3: TGCGCCAGCAGCCGACTGACTAGCGGTAACGTAAACATTCAGTACTTC.